The T cell receptor (beta chain) under discussion was sequenced for a study of CD8 T cells in Susac syndrome. RNA totalling roughly 0.5 to 1 ug underwent reverse transcription with random hexamers. TCRdb reprocessed the immunoSEQ multiplex PCR reads with MiXCR, giving one entry per CDR3 protein. The sample yields under 200,000 distinct CDR3 sequences, roughly 96% seen once. Germline V gene data show CDR1 as DFQATT and CDR2 as SNEGSKA (reference sequence). V was shortened by 5 bases and J by 7 bases, with 11 bases between the two germline ends. The CDR3 runs 11 residues. The chain has TRBV20-1 and TRBJ1-2; tentative D call: TRBD1 (6 bases). The sequenced sample consisted of CD4+ T cells from PBMCs. This sequence originates from a human donor in good health. CDR3 nucleotide sequence: TGCAGTGCTGCACGGGGGCTTGGCTACACCTTC. This codes for CSAARGLGYTF.